This T cell receptor (beta chain) is from a study of cytomegalovirus exposure and HLA in healthy donors. Study-wide results and caveats: The authors listed 180 or so TCR beta chains as cytomegalovirus-associated. Whilst most TCR sequences proved rare, a subset of public TCRs occurred across many donors. In a later analysis, roughly 17,000 TCR beta sequences were associated with HLA alleles at 0.05 false discovery rate.

This clone was counted between two and nine times. The antigen is not known. The length of the CDR3 is 12 residues. The germline V gene has CDR1 LGHNA and CDR2 YNFKEQ. After removal of 3 bases from V and 6 bases from J, the junction contained 2 bases not matched to a gene. Healthy bone marrow donors supplied every sample. In the PCR, 60 Vbeta and 13 Jbeta primers were used. Produced via immunoSEQ multiplex PCR; TCRdb's table is partial and in-frame only. The sample contains 180,000 or so clones, 79% of which appear only once. Source material: PBMCs. The chain has TRBV4-2 and TRBJ2-7; TRBD1 matches at 7 bases. This clonotype originated in a woman aged 45-60 years in good health and CMV-seronegative. The DNA of the CDR3 is TGTGCCAGCAGCCAGACAGGGCGCGAGCAGTACTTC. Its protein is CASSQTGREQYF.